The next 21 T cell receptor beta chains were all read from a single sample in a study of T cell responses to AZD1222 COVID-19 vaccine. Measured with immunoSEQ multiplex PCR; TCRdb has only the in-frame clones, and not every one. The table includes around 95,000 clones, around 87% detected once. The material sequenced was peripheral blood, taken on day 0 of MenACWY control vaccination. Source of these receptors: an adult in good health.

J is TRBJ1-1 and V is TRBV29-1; possibly TRBD1 for D (5 bases). This CDR3 contains 12 residues. Germline assignment: CDR1 SQVTM and CDR2 ANQGSEA. Trimming took 3 bases from V and 1 from J, leaving 6 bases between them. The CDR3 protein is CSVDRENTEAFF. Written as DNA, the CDR3 is TGCAGCGTTGACAGGGAGAACACTGAAGCTTTCTTT.

The chain joins TRBV6-2 or TRBV6-3 to TRBJ2-7; D unresolved. The V and J ends lost 3 bases and 5 bases respectively, with 5 bases between them. This CDR3 contains 11 residues. Germline lookup yields CDR1 MNHEY and CDR2 SVGEGT. The CDR3 DNA is TGTGCCAGCAGTTATCCAAACGAGCAGTACTTC. Its translation is CASSYPNEQYF.

The chain couples TRBV28 to TRBJ2-3; D tentatively reads TRBD1 or TRBD2 (5 bases each). The germline V gene encodes CDR1 MDHEN and CDR2 SYDVKM. The CDR3 length is 15 residues. Trimming left V 6 bases short and J 0 bases short, with 13 bases between. The CDR3, as DNA: TGTGCCAGCAGGCCGCCGGGACGGAGCACAGATACGCAGTATTTT. It translates to CASRPPGRSTDTQYF.

CDR3 in DNA: TGCAGCGTTGCTAGGACTAGCGGGGGGCCTGGGGACGAGCAGTACTTC. It encodes CSVARTSGGPGDEQYF. V is TRBV29-1 and J is TRBJ2-7; 14 bases align to TRBD2. The CDR3 sequence is 16 residues long. V gave up 4 bases and J gave up 5 bases; unmatched junction bases: 10. From germline, CDR1 is SQVTM and CDR2 ANQGSEA.

J is TRBJ1-1 and V is TRBV24-1; unclear D gene. This CDR3 is built from 12 residues. Looked up from germline, CDR1 is KGHDR and CDR2 is SFDVKD. The V end was cut by 8 bases, the J end by 4 bases, with 10 bases between. CDR3: CATNLAGTEAFF. The CDR3 nucleotides are TGTGCCACCAACCTTGCGGGCACTGAAGCTTTCTTT.

This clone was picked up a small number of times. The J gene is TRBJ1-1, the V gene TRBV27, with a weak D call TRBD1 (5 bases). The V end lost 1 base, the J end lost 0 bases, and 9 bases lay between the germline ends. The CDR3 sequence is 15 residues long. Germline V gene data show CDR1 as MNHEY and CDR2 as SMNVEV (reference sequence). Here the CDR3 reads CASSLFRTLNTEAFF. The CDR3 region has the DNA TGTGCCAGCAGTTTATTTCGGACATTGAACACTGAAGCTTTCTTT.

J is TRBJ1-5 and V is TRBV29-1; D unresolved. This CDR3 is 14 amino acids long. CDR1 SQVTM and CDR2 ANQGSEA come from the germline V gene. The V end lost 6 bases, the J end lost 6 bases, and 18 bases lay between the germline ends. The CDR3 loop is CSVPSPWEGQPQHF. In DNA form, the CDR3 reads TGCAGCGTCCCGAGCCCGTGGGAGGGTCAGCCCCAGCATTTT.

The rearrangement joins TRBV9 to TRBJ2-3; D is ambiguous. The CDR3 totals 15 residues. V lost 2 bases and J lost 0, with 10 bases in between. Per germline, CDR1 SGDLS and CDR2 YYNGEE. The CDR3 spells CASSVQDHSTDTQYF. The CDR3 nucleotides read TGTGCCAGCAGCGTCCAGGACCATAGCACAGATACGCAGTATTTT.

This chain connects TRBV5-1 to TRBJ1-5, with D perhaps matching TRBD1 (5 bases). CDR3 size: 15 residues. The germline V gene encodes CDR1 SGHRS and CDR2 YFSETQ. The germline V and J ends were trimmed by 0 bases and 4 bases, with 11 bases remaining between them. The CDR3 region is CASSLGGAANQPQHF. As DNA, the CDR3 is TGCGCCAGCAGCTTGGGTGGGGCTGCAAATCAGCCCCAGCATTTT.

The sample holds one count of this clone. CDR3 in amino acids: CASSSNREKLFF. CDR3 bases: TGTGCCAGCAGCTCTAACCGGGAAAAACTGTTTTTT. The genes are TRBV13 and TRBJ1-4; D is undetermined. From germline, CDR1 is PRHDT and CDR2 FYEKMQ (reference sequence). Trimming stripped 4 bases from V and 8 bases from J, with 8 bases between. The CDR3 is made up of 12 amino acids.

The V and J genes are TRBV10-3 and TRBJ1-4; D is perhaps TRBD1 (6 bases). CDR1 ENHRY and CDR2 SYGVKD come from the germline V gene. Deletions cut 0 bases from V and 8 bases from J, with 13 bases between. The CDR3 is 15 amino acids. The chain's CDR3 is CAISESGRGEEKLFF. Here the CDR3 DNA reads TGTGCCATCAGTGAGTCGGGCAGGGGAGAAGAAAAACTGTTTTTT.

V is TRBV6-6 and J is TRBJ2-1; D remains ambiguous. Germline V gene data show CDR1 as MNHNY and CDR2 as SVGAGI (reference sequence). The V end was cut by 1 base, the J end by 9 bases, with 4 bases between. The CDR3 totals 11 residues. The CDR3 is CASSYYGEQFF. The CDR3 DNA reads as TGTGCCAGCAGTTACTATGGTGAGCAGTTCTTC.

The genes are TRBV15 and TRBJ1-2; no clear D gene. The CDR3 consists of 14 residues. V lost 5 bases and J lost 1, with 11 bases in between. The germline gives CDR1 LNHNV, CDR2 YYDKDF (reference sequence). The CDR3 sequence: CATSGPGLNYGYTF. The DNA for the CDR3 is TGTGCCACCAGCGGACCGGGCCTTAACTATGGCTACACCTTC.

This chain connects TRBV5-4 to TRBJ2-1; TRBD1 agrees at 10 bases. V gave up 8 bases and J gave up 8 bases; unmatched junction bases: 7. Germline V lookup: CDR1 SGHNT, CDR2 YYREEE (reference sequence). The CDR3 length is 13 residues. The CDR3 loop is CASATGGRDEQFF. Written as DNA, the CDR3 is TGTGCCAGTGCGACAGGGGGCAGGGATGAGCAGTTCTTC.

The chain is built from TRBV7-2 and TRBJ1-5; a weak D match, TRBD1 (5 bases). V shed 5 bases and J shed 2 bases, with 7 bases lying between them. Germline V gene lookup returns CDR1 SGHTA and CDR2 FQGNSA. The CDR3 has 13 residues. The CDR3 reads CASSPQGNQPQHF. DNA of the CDR3: TGTGCCAGCAGCCCACAGGGCAATCAGCCCCAGCATTTT.

The chain carries TRBV27 and TRBJ2-2; the match to TRBD1 covers 9 bases. The germline V gene has CDR1 MNHEY and CDR2 SMNVEV (reference sequence). This CDR3 has 16 residues. J was trimmed by 5 bases and V by 5 bases; bases with no gene match: 9. CDR3 sequence reads: CASSHRTGVRTGELFF. CDR3 coding DNA: TGTGCCAGCAGTCACCGGACAGGGGTCAGGACCGGGGAGCTGTTTTTT.

This chain connects TRBV28 to TRBJ2-7; maybe TRBD2 (6 bases). From germline, CDR1 is MDHEN and CDR2 SYDVKM. Trimming took 6 bases from V and 4 from J, leaving 25 bases between them. There are 17 residues in the CDR3. CDR3 region: CASSPTLLRDSLYEQYF. Here the CDR3 DNA reads TGTGCCAGCAGCCCTACCCTTCTCAGGGACTCCTTATACGAGCAGTACTTC.

V and J are TRBV4-1 and TRBJ1-1; D remains ambiguous. Germline V gene lookup returns CDR1 MGHRA and CDR2 YSYEKL. Trimming shortened V by 0 bases and J by 0 bases, and 14 bases separated the two germline ends. The CDR3 runs 17 residues. The CDR3 DNA follows: TGCGCCAGCAGCCAAGAGCGTCAACTTGGTATGAACACTGAAGCTTTCTTT. Its protein product is CASSQERQLGMNTEAFF.

The genes are TRBV12-3 or TRBV12-4 and TRBJ2-7; 7 positions agree with TRBD1. The CDR3 extends over 13 amino acids. Trimming removed 3 bases from V and 3 bases from J; junction bases left unmatched: 2. CDR3 in DNA: TGTGCCAGCAGTTTCGGGACAGACTACGAGCAGTACTTC. It codes for CASSFGTDYEQYF.

This clone came up once. The chain recombines TRBV4-1 with TRBJ2-3; 8 bases map to TRBD2. This CDR3 contains 17 residues. V dropped 2 bases and J dropped 2; count of bases not matched to a gene: 9. Germline V gene data show CDR1 as MGHRA and CDR2 as YSYEKL. The CDR3 nucleotides are TGCGCCAGCAGCCAAAAGGGAGCGGGGGCCAACACAGATACGCAGTATTTT. Encoded protein: CASSQKGAGANTDTQYF.

CDR3 sequence reads: CASSEVGRDDEQYF. CDR3 DNA sequence: TGTGCCAGCAGTGAAGTGGGTAGGGACGACGAGCAGTACTTC. The rearrangement uses TRBV2 and TRBJ2-7; either TRBD1 or TRBD2 may supply D (5 bases each). The CDR3 is 14 residues long. The germline CDR1 and CDR2 sequences are SNHLY and FYNNEI. The V and J ends lost 1 base and 5 bases respectively, with 12 bases between them. Supplemented by reference TRBV2 and TRBJ2-7, the full variable domain reads EPEVTQTPSHQVTQMGQEVILRCVPISNHLYFYWYRQILGQKVEFLVSFYNNEISEKSEIFDDQFSVERPDGSNFTLKIRSTKLEDSAMYFCASSEVGRDDEQYFGPGTRLTVT.